One sample yielded the 2 T cell receptor beta chains listed below, sequenced in a study of blood T cell repertoires in COVID-19. Assay used: immunoSEQ multiplex PCR; TCRdb lists only in-frame clones, some missing. This table holds over 85,000 clones, 70% to 90% found once. What was sequenced was peripheral blood. Source of these receptors: a human donor with acute or convalescent COVID-19. The donor label of this sample is uncertain.

The genes are TRBV5-1 and TRBJ2-2; D uncertain. The CDR3 length is 15 residues. V lost 0 bases and J 2 bases, leaving 8 bases between the germline ends. Germline loops: CDR1 SGHRS, CDR2 YFSETQ. This CDR3 is CASSLDSRNTGELFF. CDR3 nucleotide sequence: TGCGCCAGCAGCTTGGATAGCCGAAACACCGGGGAGCTGTTTTTT. The whole variable domain, filled in from reference TRBV5-1 and TRBJ2-2, reads KAGVTQTPRYLIKTRGQQVTLSCSPISGHRSVSWYQQTPGQGLQFLFEYFSETQRNKGNFPGRFSGRQFSNSRSEMNVSTLELGDSALYLCASSLDSRNTGELFFGEGSRLTVL.

V and J are TRBV11-3 and TRBJ2-1, with 11 bases aligning to TRBD2. The V and J ends lost 1 base and 10 bases, in that order; junction bases with no gene match: 9. The CDR3 sequence is 16 residues long. CDR1 SGHNT and CDR2 YENEEA come from the germline V gene. The CDR3 reads CASSLGLAGPQGEQFF. CDR3 nucleotide sequence: TGTGCCAGCAGCTTAGGACTAGCGGGGCCTCAGGGAGAGCAGTTCTTC.